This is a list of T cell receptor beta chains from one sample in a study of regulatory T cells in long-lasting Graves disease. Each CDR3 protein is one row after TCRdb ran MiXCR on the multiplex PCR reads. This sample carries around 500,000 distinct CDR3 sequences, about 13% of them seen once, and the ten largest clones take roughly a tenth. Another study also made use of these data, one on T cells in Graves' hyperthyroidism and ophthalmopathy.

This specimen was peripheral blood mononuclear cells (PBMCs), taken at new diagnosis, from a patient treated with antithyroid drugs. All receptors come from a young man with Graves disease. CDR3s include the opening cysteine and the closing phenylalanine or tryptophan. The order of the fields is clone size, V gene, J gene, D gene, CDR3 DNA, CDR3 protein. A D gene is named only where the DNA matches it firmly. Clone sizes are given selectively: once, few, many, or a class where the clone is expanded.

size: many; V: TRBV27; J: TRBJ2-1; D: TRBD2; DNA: TGTGCCAGCAGTTTATCGGGGGGACCAGCGGGAGTGTTTGAGCAGTTCTTC; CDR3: CASSLSGGPAGVFEQFF
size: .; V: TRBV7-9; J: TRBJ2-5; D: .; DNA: TGTGCCAGCAGCTTCGCTTTGCAAGAGACCCAGTACTTC; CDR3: CASSFALQETQYF
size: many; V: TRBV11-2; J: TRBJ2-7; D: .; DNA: TGTGCCAGCAGCTCCTACCGGGGGGCGGAGTACGAGCAGTACTTC; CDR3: CASSSYRGAEYEQYF
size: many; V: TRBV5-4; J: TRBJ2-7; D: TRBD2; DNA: TGTGCCAGCAGCTTTCTAGCGGGAGGTGGCTACGAGCAGTACTTC; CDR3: CASSFLAGGGYEQYF
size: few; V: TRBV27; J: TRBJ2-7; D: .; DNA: TGTGCCAGCAGTCCCCTCTCTGGGGGTTATTCCGAGCAGTACTTC; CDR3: CASSPLSGGYSEQYF
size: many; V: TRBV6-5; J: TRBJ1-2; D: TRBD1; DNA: TGTGCCAGCAGTTACCGACAGGGGGTTGGCTACACCTTC; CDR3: CASSYRQGVGYTF
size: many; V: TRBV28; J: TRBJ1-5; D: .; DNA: TGTGCCAGCACCCGCCCGGGTTACCCTTATCAGCCCCAGCATTTT; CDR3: CASTRPGYPYQPQHF
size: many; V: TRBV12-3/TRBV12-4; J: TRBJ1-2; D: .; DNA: TGTGCCAGCAACCCGACCCCGAGCTCAAGTGGCTACACCTTC; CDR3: CASNPTPSSSGYTF
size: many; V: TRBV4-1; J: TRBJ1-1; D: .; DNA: TGCGCCAGCAGCCAAGATCAGCGGGCTTTCTTT; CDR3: CASSQDQRAFF
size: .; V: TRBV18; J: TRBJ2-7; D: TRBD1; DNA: TGTGCCAGCTCACCGGGACAGGGAGGAAGAGCTTACGAGCAGTACTTC; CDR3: CASSPGQGGRAYEQYF
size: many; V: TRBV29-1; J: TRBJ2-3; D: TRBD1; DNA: TGCAGCGGCTATGTGGACAGGGAAGATACGCAGTATTTT; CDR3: CSGYVDREDTQYF
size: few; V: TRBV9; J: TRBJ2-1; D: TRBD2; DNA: TGTGCCAGCAGCCTGCCCGGGACTAGCGGGAGGAATGAGCAGTTCTTC; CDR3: CASSLPGTSGRNEQFF
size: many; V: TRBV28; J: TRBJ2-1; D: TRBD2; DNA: TGTGCCAGCAGGGTAGCGGGAGGGACCTACAATGAGCAGTTCTTC; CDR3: CASRVAGGTYNEQFF
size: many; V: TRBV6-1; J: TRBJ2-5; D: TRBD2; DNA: TGTGCCAGCAGCGGGGGGGAGGGTGAGACCCAGTACTTC; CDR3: CASSGGEGETQYF
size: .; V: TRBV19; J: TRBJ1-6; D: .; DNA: TGTGCCAGTCGAAGGACGCTCTCCTATAATTCACCCCTCCACTTT; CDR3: CASRRTLSYNSPLHF
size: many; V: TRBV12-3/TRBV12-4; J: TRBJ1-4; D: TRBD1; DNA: TGTGCCAGCAAAGTACAGGGGGCGCGGGGCGAAAAACTGTTTTTT; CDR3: CASKVQGARGEKLFF
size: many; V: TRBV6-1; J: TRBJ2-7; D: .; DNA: TGTGCCAGCAGTGGGCAGGGCATCGACTACGAGCAGTACTTC; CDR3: CASSGQGIDYEQYF
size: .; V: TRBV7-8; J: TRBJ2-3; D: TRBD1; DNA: TGTGCCAGCAGCTTTCGGGACAGGGGGTTAGATACGCAGTATTTT; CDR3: CASSFRDRGLDTQYF
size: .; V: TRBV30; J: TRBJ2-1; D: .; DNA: TGTGCCTGGAGTGTACCCGGAAATGAGCAGTTCTTC; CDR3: CAWSVPGNEQFF
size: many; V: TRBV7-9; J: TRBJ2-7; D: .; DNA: TGTGCCAGCGGGAGCACTATCTACGAGCAGTACTTC; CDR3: CASGSTIYEQYF
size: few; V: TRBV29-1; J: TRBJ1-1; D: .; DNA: TGCAGGGTGATACGGGGTGCTGAAGCTTTCTTT; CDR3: CRVIRGAEAFF
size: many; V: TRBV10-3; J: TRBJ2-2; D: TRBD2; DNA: TGTGCCATCCCCGGGACTAGCGAGACCGGGGAGCTGTTTTTT; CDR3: CAIPGTSETGELFF
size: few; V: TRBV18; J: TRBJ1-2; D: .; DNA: TGTGCCAGCTCCCCTCCTACGACAGGTCCTAACTATGGCTACACCTTC; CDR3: CASSPPTTGPNYGYTF
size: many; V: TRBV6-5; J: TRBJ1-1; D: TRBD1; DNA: TGTGCCAGCAGTTACGCGACAGGGTGGAACACTGAAGCTTTCTTT; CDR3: CASSYATGWNTEAFF
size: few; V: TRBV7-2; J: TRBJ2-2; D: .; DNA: TGTGCCAGCACCCTAGTAATCGCCGGGGAGCTGTTTTTT; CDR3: CASTLVIAGELFF
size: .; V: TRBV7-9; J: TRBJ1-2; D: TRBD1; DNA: TGTGCCAGCAGCTTAGAGGGGGCGTTCTTCTATGGCTACACCTTC; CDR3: CASSLEGAFFYGYTF
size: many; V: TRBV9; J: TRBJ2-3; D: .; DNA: TGTGCCAGCAGGGGGGGATCCGGGAGCACAGATACGCAGTATTTT; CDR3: CASRGGSGSTDTQYF
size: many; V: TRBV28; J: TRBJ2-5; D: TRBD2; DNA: TGTGCCAGCAGTTCACCATGGAGCGGGGTTCAAGAGACCCAGTACTTC; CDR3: CASSSPWSGVQETQYF
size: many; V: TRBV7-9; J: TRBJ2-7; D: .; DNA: TGTGCCAGCAGCTTAGTCGGGGTCAGACCCTACGAGCAGTACTTC; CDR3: CASSLVGVRPYEQYF
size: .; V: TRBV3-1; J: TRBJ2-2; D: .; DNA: TGTGCCAGCAAAGCTGCCGGACCCCCCGGGGAGCTGTTTTTT; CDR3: CASKAAGPPGELFF
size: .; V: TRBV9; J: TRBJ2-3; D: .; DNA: TGTGCCAGCAGGGGACACCTCACAGATACGCAGTATTTT; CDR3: CASRGHLTDTQYF
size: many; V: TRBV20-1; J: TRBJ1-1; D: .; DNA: TGCAGTGCCCCGGGGGGTGGGCCCACTGAAGCTTTCTTT; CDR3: CSAPGGGPTEAFF
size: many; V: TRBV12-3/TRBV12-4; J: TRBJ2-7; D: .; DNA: TGTGCCAGCAGTTCTCCACACTACGAGCAGTACTTC; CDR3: CASSSPHYEQYF
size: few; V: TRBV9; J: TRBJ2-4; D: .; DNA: TGTGCCAGCAGCGAGTACCTCGACCCAGCCAAAAACATTCAGTACTTC; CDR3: CASSEYLDPAKNIQYF
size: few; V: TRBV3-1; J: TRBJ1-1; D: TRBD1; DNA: TGTGCCAGCAGCGTTCACCGGGACAGGACTGAAGCTTTCTTT; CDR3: CASSVHRDRTEAFF
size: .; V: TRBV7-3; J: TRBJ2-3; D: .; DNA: TGTGCCAGCAGCCCAAGTGGGAGTTCAGATACGCAGTATTTT; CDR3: CASSPSGSSDTQYF
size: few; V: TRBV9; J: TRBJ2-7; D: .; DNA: TGTGCCAGCAGCGCTGGCCTTACCCCTTACGAGCAGTACTTC; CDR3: CASSAGLTPYEQYF